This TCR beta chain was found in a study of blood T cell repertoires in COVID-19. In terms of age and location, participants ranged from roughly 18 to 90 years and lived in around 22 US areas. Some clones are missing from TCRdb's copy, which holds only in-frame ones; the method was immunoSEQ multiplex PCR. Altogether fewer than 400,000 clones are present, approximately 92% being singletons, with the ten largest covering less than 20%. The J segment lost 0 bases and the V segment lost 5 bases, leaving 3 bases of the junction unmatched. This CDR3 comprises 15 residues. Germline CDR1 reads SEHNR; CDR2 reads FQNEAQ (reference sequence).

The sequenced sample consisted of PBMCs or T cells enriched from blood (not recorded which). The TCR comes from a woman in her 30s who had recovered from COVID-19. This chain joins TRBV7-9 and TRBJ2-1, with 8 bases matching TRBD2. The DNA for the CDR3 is TGTGCCAGCAGCCCTAGCGGGTACTCCTACAATGAGCAGTTCTTC. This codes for CASSPSGYSYNEQFF.